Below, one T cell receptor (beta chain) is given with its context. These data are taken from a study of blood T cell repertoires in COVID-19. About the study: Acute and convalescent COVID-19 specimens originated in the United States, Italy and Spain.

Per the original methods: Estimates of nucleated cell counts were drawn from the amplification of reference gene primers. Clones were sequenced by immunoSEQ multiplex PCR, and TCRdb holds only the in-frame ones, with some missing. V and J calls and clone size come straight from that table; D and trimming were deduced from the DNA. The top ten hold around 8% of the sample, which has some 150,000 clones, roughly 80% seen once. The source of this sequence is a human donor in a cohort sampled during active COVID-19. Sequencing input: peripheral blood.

In DNA, the CDR3 is TGTGCCAGCATCAGAAGCGGGGCCCCCGGAGATACGCAGTATTTT. This codes for CASIRSGAPGDTQYF. The chain has TRBV6-5 and TRBJ2-3; TRBD2 matches 7 bases. V lost 7 bases and J lost 5; bases outside the gene matches: 12. Germline assignment: CDR1 MNHEY and CDR2 SVGAGI. CDR3 size: 15 residues.